This T cell receptor (beta chain) was captured in a study of blood T cell repertoires in COVID-19. At the level of the study: Material from acute and convalescent COVID-19 was sourced from the United States, Italy and Spain.

Authors' methods: How many nucleated cells were present was estimated from reference gene primer amplification. TCRdb's copy holds only in-frame clones and misses some; the assay was immunoSEQ multiplex PCR. Clone size and the V and J calls come from that table; the DNA yielded D and trimming. The sample shows about 530,000 clones, roughly nine tenths of them seen only once. CDR1 is MDHEN and CDR2 is SYDVKM in the germline V gene. Trimming left V 5 bases short and J 3 bases short, with 16 bases between. The CDR3 is 15 residues long. During active infection, Seattle patients enrolled and were then monitored through disease.

The rearrangement uses TRBV28 and TRBJ1-1; possibly TRBD1 for D (6 bases). The sequence was collected from a woman in her fifties or sixties with COVID-19, enrolled during active disease. Sequences were obtained from peripheral blood. The CDR3 DNA reads TGTGCCAGCAGTCTCGGGGGGGCGTTGGACACTGAAGCTTTCTTT. Translation gives CASSLGGALDTEAFF.